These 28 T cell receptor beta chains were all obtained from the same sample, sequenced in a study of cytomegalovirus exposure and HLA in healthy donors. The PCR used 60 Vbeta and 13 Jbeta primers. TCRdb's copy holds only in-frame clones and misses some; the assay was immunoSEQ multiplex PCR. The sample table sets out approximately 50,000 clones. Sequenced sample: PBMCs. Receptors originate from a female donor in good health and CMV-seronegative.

CDR3 loop: CASSSGTADNEQFF. CDR3 DNA sequence: TGTGCCAGCAGTTCCGGGACAGCCGACAATGAGCAGTTCTTC. The chain employs TRBV5-4 and TRBJ2-1; 7 bases map to TRBD1. From germline, CDR1 is SGHNT and CDR2 YYREEE (reference sequence). The J segment lost 5 bases and the V segment lost 5 bases, leaving 7 bases of the junction unmatched. This CDR3 is built from 14 residues.

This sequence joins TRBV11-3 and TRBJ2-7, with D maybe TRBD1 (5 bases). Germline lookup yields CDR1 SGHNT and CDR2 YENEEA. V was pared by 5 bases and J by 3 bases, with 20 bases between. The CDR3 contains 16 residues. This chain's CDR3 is CASSASDVTAIYEQYF. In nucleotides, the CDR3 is TGTGCCAGCAGCGCGTCCGATGTGACAGCTATCTACGAGCAGTACTTC.

The CDR3, as DNA: TGCAGCGCTGGACTAGCGGGAGTAAGCGAGCAGTTCTTC. Its translation is CSAGLAGVSEQFF. This chain uses TRBV29-1 with TRBJ2-1; 13 positions match TRBD2. CDR3 length: 13 residues. Germline values: CDR1 SQVTM, CDR2 ANQGSEA. Losses at the gene ends were 7 bases for V and 10 bases for J; bases not matched to a gene: 7.

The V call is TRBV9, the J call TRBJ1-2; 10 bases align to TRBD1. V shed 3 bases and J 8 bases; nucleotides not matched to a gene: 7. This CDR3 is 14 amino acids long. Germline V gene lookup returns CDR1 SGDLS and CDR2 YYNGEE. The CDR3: CASSGTGGIDGYTF. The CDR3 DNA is TGTGCCAGCAGCGGGACAGGGGGTATTGACGGCTACACCTTC.

For the CDR3, the DNA is TGTGCCAGCAGTAGAGGACAGGGGGTTCCTGAAAAACTGTTTTTT. It translates to CASSRGQGVPEKLFF. The chain links TRBV6-5 to TRBJ1-4; 10 nucleotides line up with TRBD1. Germline loops: CDR1 MNHEY, CDR2 SVGAGI. The CDR3 sequence is 15 residues long. V trimming: 5 bases; J trimming: 7 bases; junction bases outside the gene matches: 7.

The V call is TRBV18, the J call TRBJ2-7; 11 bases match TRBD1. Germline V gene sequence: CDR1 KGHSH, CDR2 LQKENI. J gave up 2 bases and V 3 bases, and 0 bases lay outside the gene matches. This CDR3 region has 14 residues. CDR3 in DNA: TGTGCCAGCTCACCGGGACAGGGGGCCTACGAGCAGTACTTC. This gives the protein CASSPGQGAYEQYF.

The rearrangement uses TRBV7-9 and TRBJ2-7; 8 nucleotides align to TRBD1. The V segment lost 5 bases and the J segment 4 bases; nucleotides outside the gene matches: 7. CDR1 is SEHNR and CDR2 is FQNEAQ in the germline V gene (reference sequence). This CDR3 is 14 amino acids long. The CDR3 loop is CASSRGTGPYEQYF. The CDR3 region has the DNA TGTGCCAGCAGCCGGGGGACAGGACCATACGAGCAGTACTTC.

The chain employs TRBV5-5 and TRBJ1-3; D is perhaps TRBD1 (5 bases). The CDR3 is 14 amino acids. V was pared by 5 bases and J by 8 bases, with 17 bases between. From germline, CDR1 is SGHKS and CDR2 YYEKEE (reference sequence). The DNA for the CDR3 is TGTGCCAGCAGTTCTACAAACCAGGGTGACACCATATATTTT. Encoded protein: CASSSTNQGDTIYF. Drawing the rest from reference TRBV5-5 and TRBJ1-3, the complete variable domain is DAGVTQSPTHLIKTRGQQVTLRCSPISGHKSVSWYQQVLGQGPQFIFQYYEKEERGRGNFPDRFSARQFPNYSSELNVNALLLGDSALYLCASSSTNQGDTIYFGEGSWLTVV.

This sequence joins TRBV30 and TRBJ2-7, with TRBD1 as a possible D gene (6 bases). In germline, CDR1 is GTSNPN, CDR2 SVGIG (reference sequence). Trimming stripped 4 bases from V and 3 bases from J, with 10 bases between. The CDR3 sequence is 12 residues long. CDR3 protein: CAWITGHYEQYF. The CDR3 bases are TGTGCCTGGATAACAGGGCACTACGAGCAGTACTTC. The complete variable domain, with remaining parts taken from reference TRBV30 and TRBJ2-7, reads SQTIHQWPATLVQPVGSPLSLECTVEGTSNPNLYWYRQAAGRGLQLLFYSVGIGQISSEVPQNLSASRPQDRQFILSSKKLLLSDSGFYLCAWITGHYEQYFGPGTRLTVT.

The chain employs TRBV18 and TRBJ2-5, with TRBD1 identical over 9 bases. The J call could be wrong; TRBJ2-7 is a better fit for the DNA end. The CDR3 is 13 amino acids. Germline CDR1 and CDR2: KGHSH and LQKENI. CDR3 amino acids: CASSPGTGNEQYF. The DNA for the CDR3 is TGTGCCAGCTCACCAGGGACAGGGAACGAGCAGTACTTC.

The CDR3 DNA reads as TGTGCCAGCTCACCACTGACAGGGAGTGATCAGCCCCAGCATTTT. Amino acids: CASSPLTGSDQPQHF. V gene TRBV18 combines with J gene TRBJ1-5, with 7 positions matching TRBD1. Germline V gene sequence: CDR1 KGHSH, CDR2 LQKENI. Trimming at V came to 1 base and at J to 5 bases, leaving 5 bases not matched to a gene. This CDR3 has 15 amino acids.

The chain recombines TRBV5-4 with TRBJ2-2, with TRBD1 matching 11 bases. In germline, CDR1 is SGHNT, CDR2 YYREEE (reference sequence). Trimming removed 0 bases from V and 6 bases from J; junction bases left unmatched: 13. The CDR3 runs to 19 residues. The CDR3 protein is CASSLVGFGDRGSPGELFF. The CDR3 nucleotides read TGTGCCAGCAGCTTGGTCGGTTTTGGGGACAGGGGGTCCCCCGGGGAGCTGTTTTTT.

The CDR3 region is CASSGTGSGDTQYF. The CDR3 DNA reads TGCGCCAGCAGCGGGACAGGGTCAGGGGATACGCAGTATTTT. The V gene is TRBV5-1, the J gene TRBJ2-3; TRBD1 agrees at 9 bases. Germline V gene lookup returns CDR1 SGHRS and CDR2 YFSETQ. V trimming: 4 bases; J trimming: 6 bases; junction bases outside the gene matches: 6. The CDR3 covers 14 residues.

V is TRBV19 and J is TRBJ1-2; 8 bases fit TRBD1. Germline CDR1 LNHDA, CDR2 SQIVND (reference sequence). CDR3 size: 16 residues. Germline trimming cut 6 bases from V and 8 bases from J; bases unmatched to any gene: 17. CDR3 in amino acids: CASRRLDRDRLGGYTF. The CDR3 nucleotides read TGTGCCAGTAGAAGGCTGGACAGGGACAGGTTGGGCGGCTACACCTTC.

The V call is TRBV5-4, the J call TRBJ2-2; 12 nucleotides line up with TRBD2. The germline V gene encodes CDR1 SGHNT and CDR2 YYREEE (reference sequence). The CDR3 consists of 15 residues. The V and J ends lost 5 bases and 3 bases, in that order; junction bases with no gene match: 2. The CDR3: CASRLAGGDTGELFF. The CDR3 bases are TGTGCCAGCAGACTAGCGGGGGGCGACACCGGGGAGCTGTTTTTT.

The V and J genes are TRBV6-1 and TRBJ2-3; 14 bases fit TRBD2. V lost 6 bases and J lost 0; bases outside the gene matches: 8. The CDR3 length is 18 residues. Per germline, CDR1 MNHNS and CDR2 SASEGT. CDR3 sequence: CASRESGLAGASTDTQYF. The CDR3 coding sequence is TGTGCCAGCAGAGAATCGGGACTAGCGGGAGCTAGCACAGATACGCAGTATTTT.

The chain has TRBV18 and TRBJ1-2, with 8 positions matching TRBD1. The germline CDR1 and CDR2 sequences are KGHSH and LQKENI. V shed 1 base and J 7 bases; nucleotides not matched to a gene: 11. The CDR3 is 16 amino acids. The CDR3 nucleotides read TGTGCCAGCTCACCACAGACGGTCAGGGGGCAGGGTGGCTACACCTTC. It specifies CASSPQTVRGQGGYTF. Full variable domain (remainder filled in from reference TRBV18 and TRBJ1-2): NAGVMQNPRHLVRRRGQEARLRCSPMKGHSHVYWYRQLPEEGLKFMVYLQKENIIDESGMPKERFSAEFPKEGPSILRIQQVVRGDSAAYFCASSPQTVRGQGGYTFGSGTRLTVV.

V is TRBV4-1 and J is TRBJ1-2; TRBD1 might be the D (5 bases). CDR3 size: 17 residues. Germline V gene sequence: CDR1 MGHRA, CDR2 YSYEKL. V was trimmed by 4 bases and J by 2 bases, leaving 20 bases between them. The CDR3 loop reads CASSPSEGEGLNYGYTF. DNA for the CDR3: TGCGCCAGCAGCCCCTCGGAAGGGGAGGGTTTAAACTATGGCTACACCTTC.

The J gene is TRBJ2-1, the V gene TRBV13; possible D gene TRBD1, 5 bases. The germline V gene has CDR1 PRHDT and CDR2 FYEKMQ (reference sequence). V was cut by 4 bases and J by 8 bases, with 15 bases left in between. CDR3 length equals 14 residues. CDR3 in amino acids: CASSSQGSGDEQFF. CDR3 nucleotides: TGTGCCAGCAGCTCTCAGGGTAGTGGGGATGAGCAGTTCTTC. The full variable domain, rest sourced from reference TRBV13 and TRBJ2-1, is AAGVIQSPRHLIKEKRETATLKCYPIPRHDTVYWYQQGPGQDPQFLISFYEKMQSDKGSIPDRFSAQQFSDYHSELNMSSLELGDSALYFCASSSQGSGDEQFFGPGTRLTVL.

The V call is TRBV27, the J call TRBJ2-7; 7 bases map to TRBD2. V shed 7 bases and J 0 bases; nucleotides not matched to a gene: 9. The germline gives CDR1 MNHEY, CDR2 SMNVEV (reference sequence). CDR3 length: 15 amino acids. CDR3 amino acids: CASKDSASGSYEQYF. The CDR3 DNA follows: TGTGCCAGCAAGGATTCGGCTAGCGGCTCCTACGAGCAGTACTTC.

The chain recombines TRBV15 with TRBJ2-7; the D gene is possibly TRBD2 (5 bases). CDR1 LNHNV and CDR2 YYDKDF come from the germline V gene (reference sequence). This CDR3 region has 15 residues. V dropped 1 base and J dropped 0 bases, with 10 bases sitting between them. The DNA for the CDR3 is TGTGCCACCAGCAGAGCCAGAGGGTCCTCCTACGAGCAGTACTTC. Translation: CATSRARGSSYEQYF.

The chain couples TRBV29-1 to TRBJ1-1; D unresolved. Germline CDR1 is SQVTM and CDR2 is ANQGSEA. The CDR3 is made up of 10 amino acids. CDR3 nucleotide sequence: TGCAGTGGGAGGAACACTGAAGCTTTCTTT. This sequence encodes CSGRNTEAFF.

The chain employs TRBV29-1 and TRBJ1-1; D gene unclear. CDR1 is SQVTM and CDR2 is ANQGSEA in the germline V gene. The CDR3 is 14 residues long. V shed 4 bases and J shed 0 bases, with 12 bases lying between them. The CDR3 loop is CSVVVARMNTEAFF. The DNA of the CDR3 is TGCAGCGTTGTGGTAGCCAGAATGAACACTGAAGCTTTCTTT.

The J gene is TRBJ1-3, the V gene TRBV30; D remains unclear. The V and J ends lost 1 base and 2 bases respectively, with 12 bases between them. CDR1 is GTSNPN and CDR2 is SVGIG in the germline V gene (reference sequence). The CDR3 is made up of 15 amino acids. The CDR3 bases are TGTGCCTGGAGTGCTTCCCCTTTTCCTGGAAACACCATATATTTT. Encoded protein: CAWSASPFPGNTIYF.

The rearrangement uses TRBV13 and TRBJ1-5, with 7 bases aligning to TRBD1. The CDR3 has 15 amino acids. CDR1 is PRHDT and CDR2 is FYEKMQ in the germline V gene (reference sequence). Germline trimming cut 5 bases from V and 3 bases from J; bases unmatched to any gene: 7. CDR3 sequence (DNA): TGTGCCAGCAGCATCCGACAGGGTTACAATCAGCCCCAGCATTTT. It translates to CASSIRQGYNQPQHF.

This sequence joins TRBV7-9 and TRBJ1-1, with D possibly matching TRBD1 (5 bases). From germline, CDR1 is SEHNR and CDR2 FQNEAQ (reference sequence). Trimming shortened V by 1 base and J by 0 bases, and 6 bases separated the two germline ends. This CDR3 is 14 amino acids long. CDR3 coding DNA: TGTGCCAGCAGCTTAGGGACACTGAACACTGAAGCTTTCTTT. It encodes CASSLGTLNTEAFF.

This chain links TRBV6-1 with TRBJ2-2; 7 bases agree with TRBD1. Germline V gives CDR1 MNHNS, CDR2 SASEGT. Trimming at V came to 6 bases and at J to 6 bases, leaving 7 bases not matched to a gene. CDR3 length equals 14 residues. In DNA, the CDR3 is TGTGCCAGCAGGATGGACAGGAGTGCCGGGGAGCTGTTTTTT. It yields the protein CASRMDRSAGELFF.

This CDR3 reads CSGGVFLEADTQYF. The CDR3, as DNA: TGCAGCGGGGGGGTGTTCCTGGAAGCAGATACGCAGTATTTT. The rearrangement uses TRBV29-1 and TRBJ2-3; possible D gene TRBD2, 6 bases. V was clipped by 7 bases and J by 4 bases, with 18 bases between them. The germline gives CDR1 SQVTM, CDR2 ANQGSEA. This CDR3 contains 14 residues.